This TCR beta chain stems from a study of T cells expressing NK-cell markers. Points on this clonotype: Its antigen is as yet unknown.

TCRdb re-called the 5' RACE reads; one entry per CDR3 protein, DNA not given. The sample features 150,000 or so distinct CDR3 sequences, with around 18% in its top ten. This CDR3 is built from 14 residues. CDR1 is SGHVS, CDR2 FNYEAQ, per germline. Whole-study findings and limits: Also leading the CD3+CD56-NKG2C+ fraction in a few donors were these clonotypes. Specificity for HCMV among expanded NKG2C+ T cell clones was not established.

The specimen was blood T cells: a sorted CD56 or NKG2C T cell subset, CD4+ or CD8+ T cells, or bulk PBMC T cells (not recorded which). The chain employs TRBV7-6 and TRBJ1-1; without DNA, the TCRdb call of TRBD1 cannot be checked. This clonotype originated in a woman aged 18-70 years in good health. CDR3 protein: CASRLGQGNTEAFF.